What follows are 22 T cell receptor beta chains derived from one specimen sequenced in a study of cytomegalovirus exposure and HLA in healthy donors (dated by TCRdb to 2016 to 2017). The library came from the immunoSEQ multiplex PCR assay. For the multiplex PCR, a mixture combining 60 forward primers for TCR Vbeta segments and 13 reverse primers for TCR Jbeta segments was used. TCRdb stores this immuneACCESS table with in-frame sequences only. Part of the clones is absent; in the studies checked, under half of the shortfall reflects unresolved V genes, and no reason is known for the rest. The sample table records 65,000 to 90,000 clones; 60% to 75% of these occur just once. The ten largest account for around 11% of the sample. The sequencing input was PBMCs. The receptors here all came from a man between 65 and 80 years old in good health and CMV-seronegative.

The J gene is TRBJ2-1, the V gene TRBV4-1, with 15 bases fitting TRBD2. With 6 bases clipped from V and 10 bases from J, the junction kept 10 bases outside the gene matches. The CDR3 loop spans 16 amino acids. Germline V gene sequence: CDR1 MGHRA, CDR2 YSYEKL. The CDR3 region is CASSLGLAGGRGEQFF. DNA for the CDR3: TGCGCCAGCAGTCTGGGACTAGCGGGAGGCCGCGGGGAGCAGTTCTTC.

This chain joins TRBV4-2 and TRBJ2-7; D is uncertain. In germline, CDR1 is LGHNA, CDR2 YNFKEQ. The V end lost 0 bases, the J end lost 2 bases, and 5 bases lay between the germline ends. This CDR3 is 13 amino acids long. The CDR3 is CASSQDRTYEQYF. DNA of the CDR3: TGTGCCAGCAGCCAAGACAGAACCTACGAGCAGTACTTC.

The J gene is TRBJ1-2, the V gene TRBV5-4, with D perhaps matching TRBD1 (6 bases). The CDR3 sequence is 15 residues long. Germline loops: CDR1 SGHNT, CDR2 YYREEE (reference sequence). Trimming stripped 2 bases from V and 0 bases from J, with 11 bases between. The DNA of the CDR3 is TGTGCCAGCAGCTTCGGGACACCTTCTAACTATGGCTACACCTTC. Translating gives CASSFGTPSNYGYTF.

This clone came up once. The chain uses TRBV4-1 and TRBJ2-1; a weak D match, TRBD2 (5 bases). CDR3 length: 17 residues. Trimming pared 0 bases from V and 0 bases from J, leaving 12 bases between. Germline V CDR1 and CDR2: MGHRA, YSYEKL. The CDR3 nucleotides are TGCGCCAGCAGCCAAGACAGCGGCGGAAACTCCTACAATGAGCAGTTCTTC. This codes for CASSQDSGGNSYNEQFF.

The chain has TRBV16 and TRBJ1-5; D is possibly TRBD1 (5 bases). Germline V gene sequence: CDR1 KGHSY, CDR2 FQNENV. V shed 3 bases and J shed 6 bases, with 9 bases lying between them. This CDR3 has 13 residues. The CDR3 coding sequence is TGTGCCAGCAGCCATTGGGGACTTCAGCCCCAGCATTTT. Protein product: CASSHWGLQPQHF.

V is TRBV27 and J is TRBJ2-3; D might be TRBD1 (6 bases). Germline CDR1 is MNHEY and CDR2 is SMNVEV (reference sequence). The V gene lost 3 bases and the J gene lost 3 bases, with 13 bases spanning the gap. CDR3 length: 15 residues. This CDR3 is CASSLQHRATDTQYF. CDR3 bases: TGTGCCAGCAGTTTGCAGCACAGGGCTACAGATACGCAGTATTTT.

The chain recombines TRBV18 with TRBJ1-2; perhaps TRBD1 as D (5 bases). The CDR3 runs 15 residues. From germline, CDR1 is KGHSH and CDR2 LQKENI. The germline V and J ends were trimmed by 5 bases and 8 bases, with 21 bases remaining between them. The CDR3 DNA reads as TGTGCCAGCTCAGACCGGGGGGACCGGTTCGGGGGCTACACCTTC. It translates to CASSDRGDRFGGYTF.

In this sample, this clone turned up a few times. The rearrangement joins TRBV19 to TRBJ1-4, with 9 bases identical to TRBD1. CDR3 size: 16 residues. V lost 6 bases, J lost 2 bases, and 7 bases stayed unmatched. CDR1 and CDR2 (germline): LNHDA, SQIVND (reference sequence). The CDR3 reads CASRSGQGGTNEKLFF. As DNA, the CDR3 is TGTGCCAGTAGATCGGGACAGGGAGGGACTAATGAAAAACTGTTTTTT.

This sequence joins TRBV18 and TRBJ2-5; D remains ambiguous. V dropped 4 bases and J dropped 2 bases, with 14 bases sitting between them. The CDR3 totals 15 residues. The germline CDR1 and CDR2 sequences are KGHSH and LQKENI. CDR3 loop: CASSLRPGGQETQYF. The CDR3, as DNA: TGTGCCAGCTCACTTCGCCCCGGCGGACAAGAGACCCAGTACTTC.

For this clone: The sample carries other DNA sequences with the same CDR3. The chain carries TRBV19 and TRBJ2-1, with TRBD2 matching 12 bases. The CDR3 has 16 amino acids. V lost 6 bases to trimming and J lost 4 bases; unmatched junction nucleotides: 7. CDR1 and CDR2 (germline): LNHDA, SQIVND (reference sequence). The CDR3 DNA follows: TGTGCCAGTAGCATACTAGCGGGAGGCTCATACAATGAGCAGTTCTTC. This translates into CASSILAGGSYNEQFF. The full variable domain, completed using reference TRBV19 and TRBJ2-1, is DGGITQSPKYLFRKEGQNVTLSCEQNLNHDAMYWYRQDPGQGLRLIYYSQIVNDFQKGDIAEGYSVSREKKESFPLTVTSAQKNPTAFYLCASSILAGGSYNEQFFGPGTRLTVL.

The J gene is TRBJ1-2, the V gene TRBV7-2; D perhaps matches TRBD1 (6 bases). The CDR3 covers 14 residues. Germline V gene sequence: CDR1 SGHTA, CDR2 FQGNSA. V was shortened by 5 bases and J by 8 bases, with 18 bases between the two germline ends. CDR3 in amino acids: CASSPSTGLSGYTF. The CDR3 nucleotides are TGTGCCAGCAGCCCCTCGACAGGCCTTTCGGGCTACACCTTC.

The chain carries TRBV30 and TRBJ2-7; 7 bases are shared with TRBD1. The CDR3 contains 14 residues. CDR1 and CDR2 from the germline V gene are GTSNPN and SVGIG (reference sequence). V dropped 2 bases and J dropped 2; count of bases not matched to a gene: 6. DNA for the CDR3: TGTGCCTGGAGTACAGGGGCCTTAACCTACGAGCAGTACTTC. Protein product: CAWSTGALTYEQYF.

By share, this clone counts as medium-sized. Written as DNA, the CDR3 is TGCGCCAGCAGCCAAGATACCACAGGGACCTATGGCTACACCTTC. It specifies CASSQDTTGTYGYTF. The rearrangement uses TRBV4-3 and TRBJ1-2; the D gene is possibly TRBD1 (6 bases). V was shortened by 0 bases and J by 4 bases, with 12 bases between the two germline ends. From germline, CDR1 is LGHNA and CDR2 YSLEER. The CDR3 is made up of 15 amino acids.

V usage is TRBV5-1 and J usage is TRBJ2-7; possibly TRBD2 for D (6 bases). The CDR3 contains 14 residues. Between the trimmed V and J ends, which lost 4 bases and 0 bases, there was a span of 11 bases. Germline CDR1 is SGHRS and CDR2 is YFSETQ. CDR3 nucleotide sequence: TGCGCCAGCAGCCCTCAGACTAGCTCCTACGAGCAGTACTTC. The encoded protein is CASSPQTSSYEQYF. The entire variable domain, with the rest obtained from reference TRBV5-1 and TRBJ2-7, is as follows: KAGVTQTPRYLIKTRGQQVTLSCSPISGHRSVSWYQQTPGQGLQFLFEYFSETQRNKGNFPGRFSGRQFSNSRSEMNVSTLELGDSALYLCASSPQTSSYEQYFGPGTRLTVT.

The CDR3: CASSPGLAVDTQYF. CDR3 in DNA: TGTGCCAGCAGCCCGGGACTAGCGGTTGATACGCAGTATTTT. The V and J genes are TRBV7-2 and TRBJ2-3; 11 nucleotides line up with TRBD2. There are 14 residues in the CDR3. Germline-derived CDR1 and CDR2 are SGHTA and FQGNSA. V dropped 5 bases and J dropped 6; count of bases not matched to a gene: 4. Full variable domain (missing parts from reference TRBV7-2 and TRBJ2-3): GAGVSQSPSNKVTEKGKDVELRCDPISGHTALYWYRQSLGQGLEFLIYFQGNSAPDKSGLPSDRFSAERTGGSVSTLTIQRTQQEDSAVYLCASSPGLAVDTQYFGPGTRLTVL.

This clone turned up a few times. The V gene is TRBV5-1, the J gene TRBJ2-7; possible D gene TRBD1, 5 bases. V was pared by 2 bases and J by 2 bases, with 11 bases between. The CDR3 covers 14 residues. The V gene's germline CDR1 is SGHRS and CDR2 YFSETQ. Written as DNA, the CDR3 is TGCGCCAGCAGCTTAGGAGACAGAGCCTACGAGCAGTACTTC. It specifies CASSLGDRAYEQYF.

This clone has a single count. The chain carries TRBV18 and TRBJ2-3, with TRBD2 matching 8 bases. Germline assignment: CDR1 KGHSH and CDR2 LQKENI. V gave up 1 base and J gave up 2 bases; unmatched junction bases: 5. The CDR3 is made up of 16 amino acids. As DNA, the CDR3 is TGTGCCAGCTCACCACAAGGTAGCGGGGTCACAGATACGCAGTATTTT. Its protein product is CASSPQGSGVTDTQYF.

This clone was counted once. V gene TRBV5-1 combines with J gene TRBJ2-3; 13 bases are shared with TRBD2. The CDR3 is 17 amino acids. Trimming removed 4 bases from V and 3 bases from J; junction bases left unmatched: 8. Germline CDR1 reads SGHRS; CDR2 reads YFSETQ. CDR3 sequence: CASSGGLAGVSTDTQYF. In nucleotides, the CDR3 is TGCGCCAGCAGCGGAGGACTAGCGGGAGTTTCTACAGATACGCAGTATTTT.

This clone has a single count. This chain uses TRBV2 with TRBJ2-7, with 9 bases fitting TRBD2. V dropped 6 bases and J dropped 1; count of bases not matched to a gene: 10. The CDR3 is 16 residues long. Germline assignment: CDR1 SNHLY and CDR2 FYNNEI. CDR3 residues: CASSGGLAKDSYEQYF. The CDR3 DNA follows: TGTGCCAGCAGCGGGGGACTAGCTAAGGATTCCTACGAGCAGTACTTC.

The chain couples TRBV18 to TRBJ2-7; a weak D match, TRBD1 (5 bases). With 2 bases removed from V and 3 bases from J, the gap between germline ends came to 11 bases. The CDR3 is made up of 14 amino acids. CDR1 is KGHSH, CDR2 LQKENI, per germline. CDR3: CASSPSRTLYEQYF. The CDR3 nucleotides are TGTGCCAGCTCACCATCAAGGACACTCTACGAGCAGTACTTC. Based on the CDR3 plus reference TRBV18 and TRBJ2-7, the full variable domain is NAGVMQNPRHLVRRRGQEARLRCSPMKGHSHVYWYRQLPEEGLKFMVYLQKENIIDESGMPKERFSAEFPKEGPSILRIQQVVRGDSAAYFCASSPSRTLYEQYFGPGTRLTVT.

The J gene is TRBJ2-5, the V gene TRBV19; D is unclear. The CDR3 length is 14 residues. V dropped 0 bases and J dropped 3 bases, with 8 bases sitting between them. Germline V gene lookup returns CDR1 LNHDA and CDR2 SQIVND (reference sequence). The CDR3 coding sequence is TGTGCCAGTAGTATAGATATTCAGAAAGAGACCCAGTACTTC. Translating gives CASSIDIQKETQYF.

This clone occurred a few times. The rearrangement uses TRBV5-6 and TRBJ1-3; TRBD1 might be the D (6 bases). In germline, CDR1 is SGHDT, CDR2 YYEEEE. The CDR3 consists of 15 residues. V was trimmed by 1 base and J by 4 bases, leaving 12 bases between them. As DNA, the CDR3 is TGTGCCAGCAGCTTGACCAGGGGAATCGGAAACACCATATATTTT. Encoded protein: CASSLTRGIGNTIYF.